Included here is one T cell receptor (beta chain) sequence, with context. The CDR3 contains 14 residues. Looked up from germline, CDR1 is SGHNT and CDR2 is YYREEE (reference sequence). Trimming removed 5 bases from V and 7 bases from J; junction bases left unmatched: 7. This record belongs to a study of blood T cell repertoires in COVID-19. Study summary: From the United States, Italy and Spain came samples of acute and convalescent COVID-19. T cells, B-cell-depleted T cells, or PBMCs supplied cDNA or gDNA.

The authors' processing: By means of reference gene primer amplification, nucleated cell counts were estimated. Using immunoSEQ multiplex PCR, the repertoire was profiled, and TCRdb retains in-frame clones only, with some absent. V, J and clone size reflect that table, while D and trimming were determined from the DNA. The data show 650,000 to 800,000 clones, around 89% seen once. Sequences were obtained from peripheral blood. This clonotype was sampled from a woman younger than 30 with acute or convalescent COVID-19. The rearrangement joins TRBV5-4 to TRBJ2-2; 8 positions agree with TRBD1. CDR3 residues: CASRPDRVVGELFF. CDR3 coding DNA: TGTGCCAGCAGACCGGACAGGGTAGTCGGGGAGCTGTTTTTT.